Listed below are T cell receptor beta chains from one sample, sequenced in a study of blood T cell repertoires in COVID-19. Method: immunoSEQ multiplex PCR; TCRdb's copy keeps in-frame clones and lacks some. The table shows about 140,000 clones, with 80% to 85% occurring only once. Sequenced sample: peripheral blood. The receptor source for this set is a human donor in a cohort sampled during active COVID-19. CDR3s include the opening cysteine and the closing phenylalanine or tryptophan. The D gene is left open where the match is weak. Rows may omit the clone size; those that give it use once, few, many or a size class.

D	size	V	J	CDR3	DNA
TRBD1	.	TRBV7-3	TRBJ2-1	CASSAHRGSSYNEQFF	TGTGCCAGCAGCGCTCACAGGGGGTCGTCCTACAATGAGCAGTTCTTC
TRBD1	once	TRBV7-2	TRBJ2-2	CASSLGTGPNTGELFF	TGTGCCAGCAGCCTCGGGACAGGCCCGAACACCGGGGAGCTGTTTTTT
TRBD1	.	TRBV2	TRBJ1-4	CASIPFPGQGSKLFF	TGTGCCAGCATACCTTTCCCGGGACAGGGCTCAAAACTGTTTTTT
TRBD1	.	TRBV23-1	TRBJ1-4	CASSQSGRGQGANEKLFF	TGCGCCAGCAGTCAATCCGGTCGTGGCCAGGGGGCTAATGAAAAACTGTTTTTT
.	few	TRBV20-1	TRBJ1-2	CSVALHYGYTF	TGCAGTGTGGCTTTACACTATGGCTACACCTTC
TRBD1	.	TRBV18	TRBJ1-2	CASSPLPQGANYGYTF	TGTGCCAGCTCACCCCTCCCCCAGGGGGCAAACTATGGCTACACCTTC
TRBD1	.	TRBV29-1	TRBJ2-4	CSVVGTVAKNIQYF	TGCAGCGTTGTGGGGACAGTAGCCAAAAACATTCAGTACTTC
.	.	TRBV10-3	TRBJ2-5	CAISESGESQYF	TGTGCCATCAGTGAGTCCGGGGAGAGCCAGTACTTC
TRBD1	.	TRBV11-2	TRBJ1-1	CASSRTGGLTEAFF	TGTGCCAGCAGTCGGACAGGGGGCCTTACTGAAGCTTTCTTT
TRBD2	.	TRBV27	TRBJ2-1	CASSWGRSGGASYNEQFF	TGTGCCAGCAGTTGGGGTCGAAGCGGGGGGGCCTCCTACAATGAGCAGTTCTTC
.	.	TRBV11-2	TRBJ1-5	CASSPGPSGSNQPQHF	TGTGCCAGCAGCCCAGGGCCCTCGGGCAGCAATCAGCCCCAGCATTTT
TRBD2	.	TRBV5-4	TRBJ2-7	CASSLGAGGFHEQYF	TGTGCCAGCAGCTTGGGGGCGGGAGGGTTCCACGAGCAGTACTTC
.	.	TRBV6-5	TRBJ2-7	CASYEPASYEQYF	TGTGCCAGCTATGAGCCCGCATCCTACGAGCAGTACTTC
TRBD1	once	TRBV10-3	TRBJ2-3	CAISPVGQGRTDTQYF	TGTGCCATCAGTCCCGTGGGACAGGGTAGGACAGATACGCAGTATTTT
.	.	TRBV6-5	TRBJ2-7	CASRVGTPSSYEQYF	TGTGCCAGCAGGGTGGGGACACCTAGCTCCTACGAGCAGTACTTC
TRBD1	.	TRBV19	TRBJ1-5	CASSLTGTGVLGNQPQHF	TGTGCCAGTAGTCTTACCGGGACAGGGGTTCTAGGCAATCAGCCCCAGCATTTT
.	.	TRBV2	TRBJ2-5	CASRAGAAGETQYF	TGTGCCAGCAGAGCGGGCGCGGCCGGGGAGACCCAGTACTTC
.	.	TRBV19	TRBJ1-3	CASSFVTSGNTIYF	TGTGCCAGTAGTTTCGTGACTTCTGGAAACACCATATATTTT
.	.	TRBV25-1	TRBJ2-7	CASSAIVGGEQYF	TGTGCCAGCAGTGCTATTGTCGGGGGAGAGCAGTACTTC
TRBD1	.	TRBV29-1	TRBJ1-4	CSVADDRGPTVF	TGCAGCGTTGCAGATGACAGGGGGCCTACGGTTTTT
TRBD2	few	TRBV3-1/TRBV3-2	TRBJ2-5	CASSQVTSGHQETQYF	TGTGCCAGCAGCCAAGTTACTAGCGGGCATCAAGAGACCCAGTACTTC
.	few	TRBV28	TRBJ2-3	CASSLPPGGGGKDTQYF	TGTGCCAGCAGTCTCCCCCCTGGGGGCGGGGGTAAAGATACGCAGTATTTT
.	.	TRBV19	TRBJ2-7	CASSTRRTGVGSYEQYF	TGTGCCAGTAGTACGAGAAGGACTGGGGTTGGGTCCTACGAGCAGTACTTC
.	.	TRBV5-1	TRBJ2-2	CASSLGHNTGELFF	TGCGCCAGCAGCTTGGGACACAACACCGGGGAGCTGTTTTTT
TRBD2	once	TRBV24-1	TRBJ2-1	CATSDRGGAGNEQFF	TGTGCCACCAGTGATCGCGGGGGGGCGGGTAATGAGCAGTTCTTC
.	.	TRBV14	TRBJ1-2	CASSRGNYGYTF	TGTGCCAGCAGCCGAGGAAACTATGGCTACACCTTC
TRBD1	.	TRBV10-3	TRBJ2-5	CAISSGTGDRGGTQYF	TGTGCCATCAGCTCCGGGACAGGGGATCGCGGGGGGACCCAGTACTTC